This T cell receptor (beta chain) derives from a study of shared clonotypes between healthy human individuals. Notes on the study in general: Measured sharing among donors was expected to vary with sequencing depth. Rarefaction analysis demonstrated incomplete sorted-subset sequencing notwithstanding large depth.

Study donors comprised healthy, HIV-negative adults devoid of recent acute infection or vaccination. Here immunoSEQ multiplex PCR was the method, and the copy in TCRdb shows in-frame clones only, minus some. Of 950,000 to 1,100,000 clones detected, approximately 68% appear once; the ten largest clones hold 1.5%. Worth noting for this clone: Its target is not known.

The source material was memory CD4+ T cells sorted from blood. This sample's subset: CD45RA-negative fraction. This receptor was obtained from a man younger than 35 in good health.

The CDR3 is CASSLTGAANVLTF. CDR3 nucleotides: TGTGCCAGCAGCTTAACGGGAGCGGCCAACGTCCTGACTTTC. V gene TRBV11-3 combines with J gene TRBJ2-6; D perhaps matches TRBD2 (6 bases). V was trimmed by 2 bases and J by 6 bases, leaving 8 bases between them. This CDR3 is built from 14 residues. CDR1 is SGHNT and CDR2 is YENEEA in the germline V gene.